The sample holds many counts of the clone carrying this TCR beta chain. The antigen remains undetermined. Source material was 2 million unsorted PBMCs, stored at -80 °C in RNAlater. The sample originates from a study of neurological immune-mediated disorders. The germline CDR1 and CDR2 sequences are ENHRY and SYGVKD. V was cut by 7 bases and J by 0 bases, with 15 bases left in between. The length of the CDR3 is 15 residues. 5'RACE generated cDNA with 10-nucleotide random UMIs. TCRdb reprocessed the 5' RACE reads via MiXCR and lists one record per CDR3 protein. This sample has 55,000 to 70,000 distinct CDR3 sequences, with around 5.2% found just once. Study results and caveats: Across subjects, expanded clones had no CDR3 amino acid sequences in common, pointing to private repertoires in all groups. HTLV-1-associated myelopathy ranked highest for TCR clonal expansion and multiple sclerosis lowest, beneath healthy controls.

The chain couples TRBV10-3 to TRBJ1-1; D is undetermined. This sequence originates from a woman aged 50 to 60 with multiple sclerosis. The source material was PBMCs. CDR3 sequence (DNA): TGTGCCATCAAGCCAGAACTGGGGATGAACACTGAAGCTTTCTTT. Translating it yields CAIKPELGMNTEAFF.